A single sample is the source of the 19 T cell receptor beta chains below, sequenced in a study of CD8+CD57+ T cells in acquired aplastic anemia. Genomic DNA acted as the template from which TCR beta VDJ combination and CDR3 sequence profiling were carried out. TCRdb independently ran MiXCR on the reads; one entry per CDR3 protein. The sample lists a few hundred thousand distinct CDR3 sequences, about 56% seen once, with roughly 8% in the top ten. Sequenced sample: sorted CD4+, CD8+, or CD8+CD57+ T cells (not recorded which) from PBMCs. All receptors derive from a human donor with severe aplastic anemia or a healthy control (not recorded which).

Notes on this clonotype: Sequence at one end of the junction differs from germline and may be a read error. This chain links TRBV7-6 with TRBJ2-1; D might be TRBD2 (5 bases). The CDR3 is made up of 17 amino acids. Germline loops: CDR1 SGHVS, CDR2 FNYEAQ. The CDR3 sequence: CASSSGYELDSYNEQFF. The CDR3, as DNA: TGTGCCAGCAGCTCCGGTTACGAGCTGGACTCCTACAATGAGCAGTTCTTT. Variable domain in full (rest from reference TRBV7-6 and TRBJ2-1): GAGVSQSPRYKVTKRGQDVALRCDPISGHVSLYWYRQALGQGPEFLTYFNYEAQQDKSGLPNDRFSAERPEGSISTLTIQRTEQRDSAMYRCASSSGYELDSYNEQFFGPGTRLTVL.

Note on this clonotype: Being one base from a much bigger clone, this may be a read error. This sequence joins TRBV30 and TRBJ2-1; 7 bases are a match to TRBD2. Trimming removed 5 bases from V and 3 bases from J; junction bases left unmatched: 7. CDR1 GTSNPN and CDR2 SVGIG come from the germline V gene (reference sequence). This CDR3 is built from 14 residues. CDR3 in DNA: TGTGCCTGGGGCCTCGGGGGGTTCTACAATGAGCAGTTCTTC. Translation gives CAWGLGGFYNEQFF.

This chain uses TRBV20-1 with TRBJ2-5; D is perhaps TRBD2 (5 bases). From germline, CDR1 is DFQATT and CDR2 SNEGSKA (reference sequence). Trimming left V 8 bases short and J 4 bases short, with 14 bases between. The CDR3 runs to 12 residues. The CDR3: CSSMSGLETQYF. The CDR3 bases are TGCAGTTCCATGAGCGGTCTAGAGACCCAGTACTTC.

This sequence joins TRBV20-1 and TRBJ1-5; a possible D gene is TRBD1 (6 bases). CDR1 DFQATT and CDR2 SNEGSKA come from the germline V gene (reference sequence). CDR3 length equals 18 residues. V was cut by 0 bases and J by 3 bases, with 21 bases left in between. CDR3 nucleotides: TGCAGTGCTAGAGATTCTGCCGCGGCAGGGGCGAACAATCAGCCCCAGCATTTT. Protein product: CSARDSAAAGANNQPQHF.

This chain uses TRBV24-1 with TRBJ2-2, with TRBD1 identical over 7 bases. Trimming took 8 bases from V and 2 from J; bases not matched to a gene: 10. CDR3 length: 16 residues. Germline assignment: CDR1 KGHDR and CDR2 SFDVKD. The DNA of the CDR3 is TGTGCCACCACCCCGTCTGGGACAGCAAACACCGGGGAGCTGTTTTTT. Protein product: CATTPSGTANTGELFF.

A few counts support this clonotype. J is TRBJ2-1 and V is TRBV10-3, with D possibly matching TRBD1 (6 bases). CDR1 and CDR2 from the germline V gene are ENHRY and SYGVKD. Trimming took 6 bases from V and 0 from J, leaving 12 bases between them. This CDR3 has 15 residues. Written as DNA, the CDR3 is TGTGCCATCAGAAACACAGGGAGCTCCTACAATGAGCAGTTCTTC. Encoded protein: CAIRNTGSSYNEQFF.

The chain joins TRBV7-3 to TRBJ2-2, with 9 nucleotides matching TRBD1. V lost 5 bases, J lost 3 bases, and 22 bases stayed unmatched. The CDR3 loop spans 21 amino acids. Germline V gene lookup returns CDR1 SGHTA and CDR2 FQGTGA. In DNA, the CDR3 is TGTGCCAGCAGCCCCGGCCCTCGGACAGGGGATGCGGCTGAAGACACCGGGGAGCTGTTTTTT. Translating it yields CASSPGPRTGDAAEDTGELFF.

The chain employs TRBV7-9 and TRBJ2-5; no clear D. Germline-derived CDR1 and CDR2 are SEHNR and FQNEAQ (reference sequence). CDR3 length: 13 residues. Trimming shortened V by 5 bases and J by 2 bases, and 9 bases separated the two germline ends. CDR3 DNA: TGTGCCAGCAGCCAGGCTCTACAAGAGACCCAGTACTTC. Protein sequence: CASSQALQETQYF.

This clonotype was picked up many times. The junction does not match germline at one end; this may be a read error. CDR3 amino acids: CASSPHSTRTDTQYF. The CDR3 DNA follows: TGTGCTAGCAGCCCGCACAGTACTCGCACAGATACGCAGTATTTT. The chain has TRBV7-7 and TRBJ2-3; the D is unclear. This CDR3 is built from 15 residues. CDR1 and CDR2 (germline): SSHAT, FNYEAQ (reference sequence).

This clonotype was seen repeatedly, ten times or more. V is TRBV9 and J is TRBJ1-2; D unresolved. CDR3 length: 13 residues. Looked up from germline, CDR1 is SGDLS and CDR2 is YYNGEE. V was shortened by 1 base and J by 2 bases, with 6 bases between the two germline ends. CDR3 DNA sequence: TGTGCCAGCAGCGTATCCGGGAACTATGGCTACACCTTC. Translation gives CASSVSGNYGYTF. The full variable domain, rest sourced from reference TRBV9 and TRBJ1-2, is DSGVTQTPKHLITATGQRVTLRCSPRSGDLSVYWYQQSLDQGLQFLIQYYNGEERAKGNILERFSAQQFPDLHSELNLSSLELGDSALYFCASSVSGNYGYTFGSGTRLTVV.

The rearrangement uses TRBV20-1 and TRBJ2-7, with D possibly TRBD2 on 5 matching bases. Germline assignment: CDR1 DFQATT and CDR2 SNEGSKA (reference sequence). V lost 0 bases and J lost 0, with 12 bases in between. The CDR3 has 15 amino acids. The CDR3 here is CSARDPKGSSYEQYF. In nucleotides, the CDR3 is TGCAGTGCTAGAGATCCGAAAGGGAGCTCCTACGAGCAGTACTTC.

The genes are TRBV7-9 and TRBJ1-1; D is unresolved. The germline gives CDR1 SEHNR, CDR2 FQNEAQ (reference sequence). The length of the CDR3 is 14 residues. Trimming pared 1 base from V and 3 bases from J, leaving 9 bases between. The CDR3 region is CASSLVAGYTEAFF. The CDR3 DNA reads TGTGCCAGCAGCTTAGTTGCGGGGTACACTGAAGCTTTCTTT.

In regard to this clonotype: The junction differs from germline at one of its ends, possibly a read error. The chain uses TRBV2 and TRBJ1-6, with 9 bases lining up with TRBD1. Germline lookup yields CDR1 SNHLY and CDR2 FYNNEI. The CDR3 contains 14 residues. The CDR3 region has the DNA TGTGCCGGCAGTTCGGGACAGGGAGGCTCACCCCTCCACTTT. Amino acids: CAGSSGQGGSPLHF.

The chain joins TRBV6-1 to TRBJ2-3; 12 nucleotides align to TRBD2. The CDR3 is made up of 17 amino acids. V trimming: 5 bases; J trimming: 2 bases; junction bases outside the gene matches: 8. CDR1 MNHNS and CDR2 SASEGT come from the germline V gene. The CDR3 region is CASSYGLAGTPTDTQYF. The CDR3 DNA sequence: TGTGCCAGCAGTTACGGACTAGCGGGGACCCCCACAGATACGCAGTATTTT.

This clonotype was counted only a few times. This rearrangement joins TRBV7-9 to TRBJ2-7; D is ambiguous. CDR1 and CDR2 from the germline V gene are SEHNR and FQNEAQ (reference sequence). The CDR3 has 11 amino acids. Trimming cost V 6 bases and J 6 bases, with 9 bases left between them. In nucleotides, the CDR3 is TGTGCCAGCAGTTTCTCAACCGAGCAGTACTTC. The encoded protein is CASSFSTEQYF.

Note on this clonotype: Relative to the germline gene, one junction end is altered; a read error may explain this. J is TRBJ2-3 and V is TRBV7-9, with a weak D call TRBD2 (5 bases). Germline assignment: CDR1 SEHNR and CDR2 FQNEAQ (reference sequence). This CDR3 is 14 amino acids long. Here the CDR3 reads CASSLEVITDTQYF. CDR3 nucleotide sequence: TGCGCCAGCAGCTTGGAGGTTATCACAGATACGCAGTATTTT. Combining the CDR3 with reference TRBV7-9 and TRBJ2-3 gives the whole variable domain DTGVSQNPRHKITKRGQNVTFRCDPISEHNRLYWYRQTLGQGPEFLTYFQNEAQLEKSRLLSDRFSAERPKGSFSTLEIQRTEQGDSAMYLCASSLEVITDTQYFGPGTRLTVL.

The chain employs TRBV7-9 and TRBJ2-1; D unclear. The CDR3 is 12 residues long. From germline, CDR1 is SEHNR and CDR2 FQNEAQ (reference sequence). The V and J ends lost 5 bases and 12 bases respectively, with 14 bases between them. The CDR3 loop reads CASSPETDTQFF. The CDR3 DNA reads TGTGCCAGCAGCCCAGAAACAGATACGCAGTTCTTC.

This chain joins TRBV29-1 and TRBJ2-2; D is possibly TRBD1 (5 bases). CDR1 and CDR2 from the germline V gene are SQVTM and ANQGSEA. V dropped 5 bases and J dropped 3 bases, with 10 bases sitting between them. The CDR3 consists of 13 residues. CDR3 in amino acids: CSVFTGDTGELFF. CDR3 bases: TGCAGCGTTTTCACAGGCGACACCGGGGAGCTGTTTTTT.

V gene TRBV7-3 combines with J gene TRBJ2-5; D could derive from TRBD1 or TRBD2 (7 bases each). V was clipped by 5 bases and J by 7 bases, with 14 bases between them. Germline values: CDR1 SGHTA, CDR2 FQGTGA. The CDR3 runs 13 residues. Here the CDR3 DNA reads TGTGCCAGCAGCCGTGCAGGGGGGGTGACCCAGTACTTC. Translated, it gives CASSRAGGVTQYF.